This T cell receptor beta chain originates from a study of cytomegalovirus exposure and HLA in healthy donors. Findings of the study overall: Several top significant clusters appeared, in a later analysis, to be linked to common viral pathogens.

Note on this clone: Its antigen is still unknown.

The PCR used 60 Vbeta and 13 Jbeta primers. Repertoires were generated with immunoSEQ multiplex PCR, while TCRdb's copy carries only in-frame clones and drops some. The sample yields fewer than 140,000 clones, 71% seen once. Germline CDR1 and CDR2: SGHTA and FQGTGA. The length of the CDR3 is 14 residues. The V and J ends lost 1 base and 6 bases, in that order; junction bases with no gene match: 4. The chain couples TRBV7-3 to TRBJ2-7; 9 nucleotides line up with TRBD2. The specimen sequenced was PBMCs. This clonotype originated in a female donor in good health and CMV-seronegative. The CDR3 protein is CASSLMAGGSEQYF. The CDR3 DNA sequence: TGTGCCAGCAGCTTAATGGCGGGAGGGAGCGAGCAGTACTTC.